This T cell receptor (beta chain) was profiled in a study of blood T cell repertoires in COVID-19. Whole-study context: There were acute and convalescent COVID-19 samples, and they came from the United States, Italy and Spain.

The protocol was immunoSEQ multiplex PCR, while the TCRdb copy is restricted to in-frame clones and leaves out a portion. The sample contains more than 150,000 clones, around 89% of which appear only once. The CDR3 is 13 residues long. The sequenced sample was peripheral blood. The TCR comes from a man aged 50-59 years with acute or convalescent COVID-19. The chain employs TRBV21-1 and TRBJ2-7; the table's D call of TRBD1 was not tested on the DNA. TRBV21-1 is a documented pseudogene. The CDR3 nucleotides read TGTGCCAGCACTGGGACAGGGGACTACGAGCAGTACTTC. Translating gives CASTGTGDYEQYF.